One sample yielded the 24 T cell receptor beta chains listed below, sequenced in a study of cytomegalovirus exposure and HLA in healthy donors. Amplification used 60 Vbeta primers and 13 Jbeta primers. Using immunoSEQ multiplex PCR, the repertoire was profiled, and TCRdb retains in-frame clones only, with some absent. Among 120,000 to 150,000 clones listed, about 86% were seen once. Sequencing used PBMCs. The origin of the receptors is a man between 35 and 55 years old in good health and CMV-seropositive.

This chain connects TRBV5-8 to TRBJ1-4; tentatively, D is TRBD1 (5 bases). The CDR3 length is 11 residues. From germline, CDR1 is SGHTS and CDR2 YDEGEE. Trimming stripped 4 bases from V and 16 bases from J, with 14 bases between. Written as DNA, the CDR3 is TGTGCCAGCAGCCCGGACATGTTGCCGTTTTTT. This codes for CASSPDMLPFF. Drawing the rest from reference TRBV5-8 and TRBJ1-4, the complete variable domain is EAGVTQSPTHLIKTRGQQATLRCSPISGHTSVYWYQQALGLGLQFLLWYDEGEERNRGNFPPRFSGRQFPNYSSELNVNALELEDSALYLCASSPDMLPFFGSGTQLSVL.

This clone was picked up one time. This chain connects TRBV12-5 to TRBJ2-7; tentative D call: TRBD2 (5 bases). The CDR3 length is 10 residues. V lost 8 bases to trimming and J lost 6 bases, with 8 bases between them. Germline CDR1 is LGHNT and CDR2 is FRNRAP. The CDR3 nucleotides are TGTGCTAGTCGGGGTTCCGAGCAGTACTTC. It is translated as CASRGSEQYF.

The rearrangement joins TRBV2 to TRBJ1-6; D gene unclear. There are 16 residues in the CDR3. The V gene's germline CDR1 is SNHLY and CDR2 FYNNEI. Deletions cut 2 bases from V and 6 bases from J, with 14 bases between. The CDR3 DNA reads as TGTGCCAGCAGTGAAAGAAGCGGTCGGGCTAATTCACCCCTCCACTTT. This translates into CASSERSGRANSPLHF.

The chain recombines TRBV7-2 with TRBJ2-5; 15 bases align to TRBD2. Germline V lookup: CDR1 SGHTA, CDR2 FQGNSA. V dropped 4 bases and J dropped 4; count of bases not matched to a gene: 7. The length of the CDR3 is 17 residues. CDR3 residues: CASSSGLAGGLRETQYF. In DNA, the CDR3 is TGTGCCAGCAGCTCTGGACTAGCGGGGGGGCTGAGAGAGACCCAGTACTTC.

The chain combines TRBV10-3 with TRBJ2-3; D is perhaps TRBD1 (6 bases). From germline, CDR1 is ENHRY and CDR2 SYGVKD. The V end was cut by 4 bases, the J end by 3 bases, with 11 bases between. CDR3 length: 14 amino acids. The CDR3, as DNA: TGTGCCATCAGTGTGGGCGGACAGACAGATACGCAGTATTTT. Translation: CAISVGGQTDTQYF.

The chain couples TRBV9 to TRBJ1-1; D is unresolved. The CDR3 consists of 16 residues. Germline CDR1 reads SGDLS; CDR2 reads YYNGEE. Trimming took 0 bases from V and 1 from J, leaving 13 bases between them. The CDR3 loop is CASSVAGIGGNTEAFF. The CDR3 nucleotides are TGTGCCAGCAGCGTAGCTGGGATTGGAGGGAACACTGAAGCTTTCTTT.

This rearrangement joins TRBV14 to TRBJ2-1; the match to TRBD2 covers 11 bases. Trimming removed 3 bases from V and 5 bases from J; junction bases left unmatched: 3. Per the germline V gene, CDR1 is SGHDN and CDR2 is FVKESK. This CDR3 spans 15 amino acids. CDR3 residues: CASSHRLAGNNEQFF. DNA for the CDR3: TGTGCCAGCAGCCATCGACTAGCGGGAAACAATGAGCAGTTCTTC.

The J gene is TRBJ1-2, the V gene TRBV30, with D possibly matching TRBD1 (6 bases). This CDR3 has 14 residues. Per the germline V gene, CDR1 is GTSNPN and CDR2 is SVGIG (reference sequence). V was clipped by 2 bases and J by 4 bases, with 14 bases between them. The CDR3 protein is CAWSTGIGSYGYTF. For the CDR3, the DNA is TGTGCCTGGAGTACAGGGATAGGAAGCTATGGCTACACCTTC.

The chain employs TRBV12-5 and TRBJ1-1, with D tentatively TRBD1 (5 bases). Trimming took off 7 bases at V and 4 bases at J, with 10 bases between the two ends. The germline gives CDR1 LGHNT, CDR2 FRNRAP. This CDR3 comprises 12 residues. DNA for the CDR3: TGTGCTAGTGCCCTCGGGGGCACTGAAGCTTTCTTT. The encoded protein is CASALGGTEAFF.

A single count supports this clone. V usage is TRBV6-1 and J usage is TRBJ1-5, with TRBD1 identical over 11 bases. The germline gives CDR1 MNHNS, CDR2 SASEGT. The length of the CDR3 is 17 residues. The junction had 8 bases not matched to a gene; V was cut back by 4 bases and J by 3 bases. CDR3 region: CASSARTGGAYNQPQHF. CDR3 bases: TGTGCCAGCAGTGCCCGGACAGGGGGCGCTTACAATCAGCCCCAGCATTTT.

V gene TRBV4-1 combines with J gene TRBJ2-5; a possible D gene is TRBD1 (6 bases). V was cut by 3 bases and J by 4 bases, with 12 bases left in between. CDR3 length: 14 amino acids. Per germline, CDR1 MGHRA and CDR2 YSYEKL. The CDR3 DNA is TGCGCCAGCAGCCAGCAGGGGTTTCTAGAGACCCAGTACTTC. It specifies CASSQQGFLETQYF.

The chain is built from TRBV27 and TRBJ1-2; D is ambiguous. The CDR3 has 12 residues. Germline CDR1 and CDR2: MNHEY and SMNVEV (reference sequence). V was shortened by 8 bases and J by 4 bases, with 11 bases between the two germline ends. The DNA of the CDR3 is TGTGCCAGCGGGCGGGGTGCCTATGGCTACACCTTC. It codes for CASGRGAYGYTF.

This chain uses TRBV11-2 with TRBJ2-5, with TRBD2 as a possible D gene (6 bases). This CDR3 has 15 residues. The germline gives CDR1 SGHAT, CDR2 FQNNGV. The V end was cut by 5 bases, the J end by 1 base, with 14 bases between. The chain's CDR3 is CASSNQRVTQETQYF. CDR3 DNA sequence: TGTGCCAGCAGCAATCAGCGGGTGACCCAAGAGACCCAGTACTTC.

The CDR3 DNA is TGCGCCAGCAGTGAACCACCAGGCTACGAGCAGTACTTC. Protein sequence: CASSEPPGYEQYF. The chain carries TRBV10-1 and TRBJ2-7; D is unclear. There are 13 residues in the CDR3. Per germline, CDR1 WNHNN and CDR2 SYGVQD (reference sequence). The germline V and J ends were trimmed by 3 bases and 3 bases, with 9 bases remaining between them.

The chain is built from TRBV30 and TRBJ2-3; D is undetermined. The CDR3 has 13 residues. The germline V gene has CDR1 GTSNPN and CDR2 SVGIG (reference sequence). Trimming shortened V by 1 base and J by 0 bases, and 5 bases separated the two germline ends. The chain's CDR3 is CAWSAQSTDTQYF. CDR3 DNA sequence: TGTGCCTGGAGTGCGCAGAGCACAGATACGCAGTATTTT. The full variable domain, with the rest looked up from reference TRBV30 and TRBJ2-3, is SQTIHQWPATLVQPVGSPLSLECTVEGTSNPNLYWYRQAAGRGLQLLFYSVGIGQISSEVPQNLSASRPQDRQFILSSKKLLLSDSGFYLCAWSAQSTDTQYFGPGTRLTVL.

V gene TRBV27 combines with J gene TRBJ1-1; tentative D call: TRBD1 (6 bases). Germline CDR1 MNHEY, CDR2 SMNVEV (reference sequence). The CDR3 consists of 12 residues. V lost 5 bases, J lost 4 bases, and 8 bases lay in between. The CDR3 protein is CASSTGRTEAFF. The CDR3 region has the DNA TGTGCCAGCAGTACAGGGCGCACTGAAGCTTTCTTT.

For the CDR3, the DNA is TGTGCCAGCAGTTACTCGCGGGGAATTAATGAGCAGTTCTTC. Translating it yields CASSYSRGINEQFF. V and J are TRBV6-5 and TRBJ2-1, with D maybe TRBD2 (6 bases). The CDR3 is made up of 14 amino acids. Germline V gives CDR1 MNHEY, CDR2 SVGAGI. V was clipped by 0 bases and J by 7 bases, with 10 bases between them.

Comment on this clone: Other DNA variants within this sample encode the same CDR3. V and J are TRBV5-1 and TRBJ2-5, with TRBD1 matching 7 bases. Germline loops: CDR1 SGHRS, CDR2 YFSETQ. V lost 0 bases, J lost 5 bases, and 1 base stayed unmatched. The CDR3 length is 13 residues. This chain's CDR3 is CASSLGQGETQYF. CDR3 nucleotides: TGCGCCAGCAGCTTGGGACAGGGCGAGACCCAGTACTTC.

The chain employs TRBV11-3 and TRBJ1-1; no definite D call. Germline CDR1 reads SGHNT; CDR2 reads YENEEA. The CDR3 totals 13 residues. V gave up 0 bases and J gave up 1 base, with 3 bases separating them. As DNA, the CDR3 is TGTGCCAGCAGCTTAGACAAGAACACTGAAGCTTTCTTT. Translating it yields CASSLDKNTEAFF.

The chain has TRBV7-9 and TRBJ1-5; D is uncertain. This CDR3 spans 16 amino acids. Deletions cut 10 bases from V and 0 bases from J, with 19 bases between. Germline V gives CDR1 SEHNR, CDR2 FQNEAQ (reference sequence). CDR3 sequence (DNA): TGTGCCACCGATGGCGACGGCGACTTTAGCAATCAGCCCCAGCATTTT. It codes for CATDGDGDFSNQPQHF.

The chain has TRBV7-2 and TRBJ2-5; 7 bases match TRBD2. The germline V gene has CDR1 SGHTA and CDR2 FQGNSA. Trimming removed 4 bases from V and 2 bases from J; junction bases left unmatched: 10. The CDR3 length is 16 residues. The CDR3, as DNA: TGTGCCAGCAGCTATCCCGGGGGAGCGGGGCAAGAGACCCAGTACTTC. It translates to CASSYPGGAGQETQYF.

V gene TRBV2 combines with J gene TRBJ2-2; D may be TRBD2 (6 bases). V was trimmed by 2 bases and J by 1 base, leaving 11 bases between them. This CDR3 has 16 residues. CDR1 and CDR2 from the germline V gene are SNHLY and FYNNEI. As DNA, the CDR3 is TGTGCCAGCAGTGAATGGAGGGCGGTGAACACCGGGGAGCTGTTTTTT. Translation gives CASSEWRAVNTGELFF.

The rearrangement links TRBV30 to TRBJ2-3, with D possibly being TRBD1 (5 bases). Germline CDR1 GTSNPN, CDR2 SVGIG (reference sequence). This CDR3 region has 11 residues. V lost 5 bases, J lost 3 bases, and 6 bases lay in between. The CDR3 DNA reads as TGTGCCTGGGGGGCGACAGATACGCAGTATTTT. Translated: CAWGATDTQYF.

V usage is TRBV6-6 and J usage is TRBJ1-2; D remains unclear. CDR3 length equals 15 residues. Germline-derived CDR1 and CDR2 are MNHNY and SVGAGI (reference sequence). The germline V and J ends were trimmed by 6 bases and 5 bases, with 19 bases remaining between them. The CDR3 protein is CASSDSGAGWYGYTF. The CDR3 nucleotides read TGTGCCAGCAGCGATAGTGGCGCGGGTTGGTATGGCTACACCTTC.